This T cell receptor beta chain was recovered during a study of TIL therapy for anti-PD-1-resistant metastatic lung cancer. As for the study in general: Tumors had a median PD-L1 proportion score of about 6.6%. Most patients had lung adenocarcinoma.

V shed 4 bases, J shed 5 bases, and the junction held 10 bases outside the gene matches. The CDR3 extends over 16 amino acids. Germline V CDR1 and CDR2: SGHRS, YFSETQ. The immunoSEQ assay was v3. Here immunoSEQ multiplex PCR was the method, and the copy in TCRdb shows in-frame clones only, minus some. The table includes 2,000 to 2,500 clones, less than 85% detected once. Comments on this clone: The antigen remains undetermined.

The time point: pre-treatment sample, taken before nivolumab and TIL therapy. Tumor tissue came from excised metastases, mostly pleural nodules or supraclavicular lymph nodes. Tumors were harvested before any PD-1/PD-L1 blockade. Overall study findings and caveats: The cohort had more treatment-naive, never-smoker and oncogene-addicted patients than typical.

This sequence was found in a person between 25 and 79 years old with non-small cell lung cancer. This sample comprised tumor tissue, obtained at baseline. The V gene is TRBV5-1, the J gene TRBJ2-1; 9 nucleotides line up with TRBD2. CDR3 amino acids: CASSIIGGRGNNEQFF. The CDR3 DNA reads TGCGCCAGCAGCATAATTGGCGGGAGGGGCAACAATGAGCAGTTCTTC.